The sequence of this T cell receptor (beta chain) was determined in a study of cytomegalovirus exposure and HLA in healthy donors. The PCR had 60 Vbeta and 13 Jbeta primers. Produced via immunoSEQ multiplex PCR; TCRdb's table is partial and in-frame only. The sample shows some 130,000 clones, over 50% of them seen only once. This clonotype was sampled from a human donor in good health. The sequenced material came from PBMCs.

CDR3 sequence: CASSSGTGWWETQYF. The CDR3, as DNA: TGTGCCAGCAGCTCGGGGACAGGGTGGTGGGAGACCCAGTACTTC. The rearrangement uses TRBV2 and TRBJ2-5; 9 bases are a match to TRBD1. The CDR3 loop spans 15 amino acids. Germline assignment: CDR1 SNHLY and CDR2 FYNNEI. V gave up 6 bases and J gave up 5 bases; unmatched junction bases: 10.